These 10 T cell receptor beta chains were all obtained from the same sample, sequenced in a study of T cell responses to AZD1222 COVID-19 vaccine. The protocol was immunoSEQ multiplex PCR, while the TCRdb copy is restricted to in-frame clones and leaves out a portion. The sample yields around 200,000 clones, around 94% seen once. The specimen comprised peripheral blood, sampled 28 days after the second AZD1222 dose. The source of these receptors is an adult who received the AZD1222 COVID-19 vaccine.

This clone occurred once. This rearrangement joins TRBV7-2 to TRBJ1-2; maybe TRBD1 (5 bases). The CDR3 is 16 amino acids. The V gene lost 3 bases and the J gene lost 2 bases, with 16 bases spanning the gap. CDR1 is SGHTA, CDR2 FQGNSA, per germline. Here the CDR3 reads CASSLQGPTVNYGYTF. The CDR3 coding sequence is TGTGCCAGCAGCTTGCAGGGTCCTACCGTCAACTATGGCTACACCTTC.

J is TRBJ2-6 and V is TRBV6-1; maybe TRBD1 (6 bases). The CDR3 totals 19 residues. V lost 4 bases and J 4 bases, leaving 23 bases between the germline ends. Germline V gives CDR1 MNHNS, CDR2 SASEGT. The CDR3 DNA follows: TGTGCCAGCAGTGGACCACAGGGCCGAACCCAACTGGGGGCCAACGTCCTGACTTTC. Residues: CASSGPQGRTQLGANVLTF.

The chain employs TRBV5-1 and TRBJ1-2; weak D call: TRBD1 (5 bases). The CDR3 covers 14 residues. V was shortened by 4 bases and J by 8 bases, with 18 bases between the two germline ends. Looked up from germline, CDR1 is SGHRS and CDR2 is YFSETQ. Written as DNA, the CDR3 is TGCGCCAGCAGCAAAAGAGACAGTTACGTAGGCTACACCTTC. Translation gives CASSKRDSYVGYTF.

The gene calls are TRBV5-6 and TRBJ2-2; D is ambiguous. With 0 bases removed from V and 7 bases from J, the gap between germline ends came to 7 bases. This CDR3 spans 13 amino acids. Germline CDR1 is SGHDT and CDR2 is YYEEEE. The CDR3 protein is CASSLGFDGELFF. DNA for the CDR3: TGTGCCAGCAGCTTGGGGTTTGACGGGGAGCTGTTTTTT.

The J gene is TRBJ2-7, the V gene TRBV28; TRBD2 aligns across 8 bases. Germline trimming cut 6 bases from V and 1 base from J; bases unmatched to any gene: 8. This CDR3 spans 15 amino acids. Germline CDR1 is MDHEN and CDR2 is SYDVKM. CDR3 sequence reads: CASRGGAGVSYEQYF. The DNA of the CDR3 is TGTGCCAGCAGGGGCGGAGCGGGAGTATCCTACGAGCAGTACTTC.

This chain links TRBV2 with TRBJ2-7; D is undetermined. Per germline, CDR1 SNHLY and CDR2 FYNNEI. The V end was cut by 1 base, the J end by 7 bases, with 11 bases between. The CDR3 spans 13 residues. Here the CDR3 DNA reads TGTGCCAGCAGTGAAGGTACACGGACGGAGCAGTACTTC. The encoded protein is CASSEGTRTEQYF.

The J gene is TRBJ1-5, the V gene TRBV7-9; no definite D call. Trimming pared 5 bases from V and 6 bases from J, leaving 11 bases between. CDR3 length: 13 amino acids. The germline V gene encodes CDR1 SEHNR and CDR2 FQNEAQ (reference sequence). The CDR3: CASSPSRSQPQHF. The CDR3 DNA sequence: TGTGCCAGCAGCCCCAGCCGGAGTCAGCCCCAGCATTTT.

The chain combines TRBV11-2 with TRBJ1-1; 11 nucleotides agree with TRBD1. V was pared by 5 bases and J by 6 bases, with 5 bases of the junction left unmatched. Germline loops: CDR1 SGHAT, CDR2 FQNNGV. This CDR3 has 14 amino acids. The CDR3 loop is CASSMDRGLAEAFF. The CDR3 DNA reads TGTGCCAGCAGCATGGACAGGGGGCTTGCTGAAGCTTTCTTT.

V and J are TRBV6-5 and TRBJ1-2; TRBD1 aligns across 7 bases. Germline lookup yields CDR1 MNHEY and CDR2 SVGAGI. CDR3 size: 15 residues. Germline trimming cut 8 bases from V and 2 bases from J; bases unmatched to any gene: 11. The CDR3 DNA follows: TGTGCCAGCCCAAAGGGGACAGTAGAGAACTATGGCTACACCTTC. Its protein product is CASPKGTVENYGYTF.

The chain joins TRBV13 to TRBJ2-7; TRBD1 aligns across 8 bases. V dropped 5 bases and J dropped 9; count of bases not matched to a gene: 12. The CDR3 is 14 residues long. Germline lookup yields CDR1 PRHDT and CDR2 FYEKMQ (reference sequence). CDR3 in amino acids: CASSAGQAWDGQYF. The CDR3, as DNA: TGTGCCAGCAGCGCGGGACAGGCATGGGATGGGCAGTACTTC.